Described below is a single T cell receptor beta chain sequence and its context. This record comes from a study of cytomegalovirus exposure and HLA in healthy donors. PCR amplification relied on 60 Vbeta primers (plus 13 Jbeta primers). Here immunoSEQ multiplex PCR was the method, and the copy in TCRdb shows in-frame clones only, minus some. The data contain some 150,000 clones, approximately 10% of them singletons. Germline loops: CDR1 SGHVS, CDR2 FNYEAQ. Trimming removed 5 bases from V and 2 bases from J, with 11 bases in between. CDR3 length equals 14 residues. The rearrangement joins TRBV7-6 to TRBJ2-3; D not certain. This sequence was found in a woman aged 40-49 years in good health and CMV-seropositive. Material: PBMCs. In DNA, the CDR3 is TGTGCCAGCAGCCTTGTCCAGGCCACAGATACGCAGTATTTT. It specifies CASSLVQATDTQYF.